These T cell receptor beta chains were read from a single sample in a study of T cells after yellow fever vaccination. TCRdb ran MiXCR on the 5' RACE reads and lists one entry per CDR3 protein. The repertoire consists of some 600,000 distinct CDR3 sequences, with about 12% occurring once and the leading ten covering under 15%. This sample comprised PBMCs, obtained on the day of the yellow fever booster vaccination. These receptors all come from a man under 40 who received the YFV17D yellow fever vaccine. CDR3s leave out the opening cysteine and the closing phenylalanine or tryptophan. D genes are given only for firm matches.

V gene: TRBV5-1; J gene: TRBJ2-3; D gene: NA; CDR3 protein: ASSLAPRRPDTQY
V gene: TRBV7-9; J gene: TRBJ2-3; D gene: NA; CDR3 protein: ASSLTTEGTDTQY
V gene: TRBV10-3; J gene: TRBJ2-3; D gene: NA; CDR3 protein: AIGDEGADTQY
V gene: TRBV15; J gene: TRBJ2-5; D gene: TRBD1; CDR3 protein: ASGQGLETQY
V gene: TRBV29-1; J gene: TRBJ2-7; D gene: NA; CDR3 protein: SVERPPRDEQY
V gene: TRBV7-9; J gene: TRBJ2-7; D gene: NA; CDR3 protein: ASRAGYLGDEQY
V gene: TRBV7-2; J gene: TRBJ1-2; D gene: NA; CDR3 protein: ASSLAGNNYGYT
V gene: TRBV20-1; J gene: TRBJ2-2; D gene: NA; CDR3 protein: SARVVAANTGELF
V gene: TRBV15; J gene: TRBJ2-3; D gene: TRBD2; CDR3 protein: ATSRDSGGMPDTQY
V gene: TRBV12-3/TRBV12-4; J gene: TRBJ2-5; D gene: TRBD2; CDR3 protein: ASSHTSGQETQY
V gene: TRBV6-2/TRBV6-3; J gene: TRBJ2-7; D gene: NA; CDR3 protein: ASSNSSRSYEQY
V gene: TRBV20-1; J gene: TRBJ2-5; D gene: TRBD2; CDR3 protein: SARPPTSGTGTQY
V gene: TRBV6-1; J gene: TRBJ2-2; D gene: NA; CDR3 protein: ASMGSTTGELF
V gene: TRBV29-1; J gene: TRBJ2-2; D gene: NA; CDR3 protein: SVESELNTGELF
V gene: TRBV29-1; J gene: TRBJ2-1; D gene: NA; CDR3 protein: SVERVNSYNEQF
V gene: TRBV20-1; J gene: TRBJ2-7; D gene: TRBD1; CDR3 protein: SAARVGQGAEQY
V gene: TRBV30; J gene: TRBJ2-1; D gene: NA; CDR3 protein: AWFDGRADEQF